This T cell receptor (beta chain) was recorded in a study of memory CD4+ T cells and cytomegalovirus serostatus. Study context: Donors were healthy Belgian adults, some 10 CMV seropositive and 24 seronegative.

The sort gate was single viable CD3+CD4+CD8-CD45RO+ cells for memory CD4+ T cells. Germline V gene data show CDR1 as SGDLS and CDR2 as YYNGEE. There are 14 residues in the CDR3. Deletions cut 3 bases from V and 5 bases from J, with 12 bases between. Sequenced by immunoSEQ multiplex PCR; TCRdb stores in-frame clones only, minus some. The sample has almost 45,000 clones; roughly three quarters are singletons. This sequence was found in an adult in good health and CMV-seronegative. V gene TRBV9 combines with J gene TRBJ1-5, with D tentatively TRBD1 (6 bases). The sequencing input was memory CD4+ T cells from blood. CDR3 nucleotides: TGTGCCAGCAGCGAAAACAGGGAGGATCAGCCCCAGCATTTT. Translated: CASSENREDQPQHF. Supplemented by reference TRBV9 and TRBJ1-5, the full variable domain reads DSGVTQTPKHLITATGQRVTLRCSPRSGDLSVYWYQQSLDQGLQFLIQYYNGEERAKGNILERFSAQQFPDLHSELNLSSLELGDSALYFCASSENREDQPQHFGDGTRLSIL.